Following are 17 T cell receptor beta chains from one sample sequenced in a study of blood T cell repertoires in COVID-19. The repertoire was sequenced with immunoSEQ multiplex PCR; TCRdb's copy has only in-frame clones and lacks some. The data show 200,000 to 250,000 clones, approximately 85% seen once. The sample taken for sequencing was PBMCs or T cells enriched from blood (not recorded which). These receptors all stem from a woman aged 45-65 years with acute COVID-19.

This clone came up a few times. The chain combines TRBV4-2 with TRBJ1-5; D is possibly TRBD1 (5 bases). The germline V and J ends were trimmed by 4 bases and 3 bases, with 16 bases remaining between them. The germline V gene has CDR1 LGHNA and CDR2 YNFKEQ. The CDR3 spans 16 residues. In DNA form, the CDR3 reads TGTGCCAGCAGCCGCGGAGGGACGGAGGACAATCAGCCCCAGCATTTT. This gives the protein CASSRGGTEDNQPQHF.

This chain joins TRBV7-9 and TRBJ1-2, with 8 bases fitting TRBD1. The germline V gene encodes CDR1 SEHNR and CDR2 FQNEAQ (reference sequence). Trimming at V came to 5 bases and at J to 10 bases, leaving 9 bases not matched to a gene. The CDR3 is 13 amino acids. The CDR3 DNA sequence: TGTGCCAGCAGCCGTGGGACAGGAAATCTCTACACCTTC. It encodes CASSRGTGNLYTF.

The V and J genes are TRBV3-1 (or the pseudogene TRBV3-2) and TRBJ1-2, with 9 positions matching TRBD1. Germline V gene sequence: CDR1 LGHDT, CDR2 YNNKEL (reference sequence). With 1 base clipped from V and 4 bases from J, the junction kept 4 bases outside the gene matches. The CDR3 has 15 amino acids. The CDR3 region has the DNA TGTGCCAGCAGCCAAGGGGGACAGGGCGGCTATGGCTACACCTTC. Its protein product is CASSQGGQGGYGYTF.

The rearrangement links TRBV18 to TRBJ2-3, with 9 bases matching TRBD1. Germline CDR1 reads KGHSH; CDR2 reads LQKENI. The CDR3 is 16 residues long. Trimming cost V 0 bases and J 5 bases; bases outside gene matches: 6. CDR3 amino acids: CASSPPEQGAVDTQYF. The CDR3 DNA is TGTGCCAGCTCACCACCAGAACAGGGGGCGGTAGATACGCAGTATTTT.

The CDR3 DNA is TGTGCCACCAGAAACCGGCGGGGCTACACCTTC. It encodes CATRNRRGYTF. The chain couples TRBV6-6 to TRBJ1-2; no firm D call. CDR1 is MNHNY, CDR2 SVGAGI, per germline (reference sequence). The length of the CDR3 is 11 residues. With 10 bases removed from V and 8 bases from J, the gap between germline ends came to 14 bases.

The CDR3 loop is CASSPGTGLTYEQYF. The DNA of the CDR3 is TGTGCCAGCTCACCAGGGACAGGGCTCACCTACGAGCAGTACTTC. The chain links TRBV18 to TRBJ2-7, with TRBD1 identical over 9 bases. V dropped 2 bases and J dropped 2; count of bases not matched to a gene: 4. Per the germline V gene, CDR1 is KGHSH and CDR2 is LQKENI. This CDR3 has 15 amino acids.

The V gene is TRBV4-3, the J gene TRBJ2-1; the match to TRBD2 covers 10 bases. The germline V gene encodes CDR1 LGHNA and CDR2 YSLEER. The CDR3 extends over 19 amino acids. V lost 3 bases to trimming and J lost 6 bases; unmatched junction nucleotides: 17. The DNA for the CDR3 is TGCGCCAGCAGCCAGGGCATGGCAGGGGGGACTAGCGATCGCAATGAGCAGTTCTTC. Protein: CASSQGMAGGTSDRNEQFF.

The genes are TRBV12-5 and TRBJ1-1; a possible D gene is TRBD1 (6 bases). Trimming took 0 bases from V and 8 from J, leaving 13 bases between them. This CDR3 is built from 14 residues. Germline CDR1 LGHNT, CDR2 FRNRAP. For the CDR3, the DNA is TGTGCTAGTGGTTTGGTACAGAGGGGGTCCGAAGCTTTCTTT. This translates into CASGLVQRGSEAFF.

The CDR3 reads CASSRSSGDQPQHF. CDR3 DNA: TGTGCCAGCAGCCGCTCATCGGGGGATCAGCCCCAGCATTTT. The rearrangement links TRBV3-1 (or the pseudogene TRBV3-2) to TRBJ1-5; D may be TRBD1 (5 bases). The CDR3 contains 14 residues. Germline CDR1 is LGHDT and CDR2 is YNNKEL (reference sequence). V lost 4 bases to trimming and J lost 5 bases, with 12 bases between them.

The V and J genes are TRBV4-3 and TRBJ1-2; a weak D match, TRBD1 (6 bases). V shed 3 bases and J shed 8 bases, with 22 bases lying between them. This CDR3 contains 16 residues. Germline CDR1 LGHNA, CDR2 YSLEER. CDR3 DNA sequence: TGCGCCAGCAGCCACAACAGGGCCGGGGGGGTCTACGGCTACACCTTC. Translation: CASSHNRAGGVYGYTF.

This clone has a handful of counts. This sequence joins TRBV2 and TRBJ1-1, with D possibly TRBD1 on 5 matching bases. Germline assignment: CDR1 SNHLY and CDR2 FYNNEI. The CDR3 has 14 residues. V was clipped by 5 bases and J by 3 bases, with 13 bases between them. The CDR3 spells CASSYQGGDTEAFF. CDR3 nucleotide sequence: TGTGCCAGCAGTTATCAGGGCGGGGACACTGAAGCTTTCTTT.

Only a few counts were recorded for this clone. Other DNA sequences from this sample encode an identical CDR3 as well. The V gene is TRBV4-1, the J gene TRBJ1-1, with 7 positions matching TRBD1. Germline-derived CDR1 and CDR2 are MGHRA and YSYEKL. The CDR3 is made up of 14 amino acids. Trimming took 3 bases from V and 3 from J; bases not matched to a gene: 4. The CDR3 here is CASSQRQGDTEAFF. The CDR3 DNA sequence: TGCGCCAGCAGCCAGCGGCAGGGGGACACTGAAGCTTTCTTT.

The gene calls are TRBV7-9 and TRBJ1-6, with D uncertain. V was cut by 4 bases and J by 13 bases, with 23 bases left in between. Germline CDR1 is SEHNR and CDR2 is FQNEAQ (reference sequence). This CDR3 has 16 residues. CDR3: CASSSGVDLGLDPLHF. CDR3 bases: TGTGCCAGCAGCTCCGGGGTCGATTTAGGGCTGGACCCCCTCCACTTT. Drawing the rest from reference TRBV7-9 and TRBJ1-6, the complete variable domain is DTGVSQNPRHKITKRGQNVTFRCDPISEHNRLYWYRQTLGQGPEFLTYFQNEAQLEKSRLLSDRFSAERPKGSFSTLEIQRTEQGDSAMYLCASSSGVDLGLDPLHFGNGTRLTVT.

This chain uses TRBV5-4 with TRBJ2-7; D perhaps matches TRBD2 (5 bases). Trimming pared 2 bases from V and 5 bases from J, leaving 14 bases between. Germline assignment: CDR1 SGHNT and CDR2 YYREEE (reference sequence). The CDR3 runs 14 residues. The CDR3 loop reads CASSFFRGFDEQYF. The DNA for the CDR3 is TGTGCCAGCAGCTTTTTTCGGGGATTCGACGAGCAGTACTTC. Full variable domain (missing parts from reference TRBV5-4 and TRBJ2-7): ETGVTQSPTHLIKTRGQQVTLRCSSQSGHNTVSWYQQALGQGPQFIFQYYREEENGRGNFPPRFSGLQFPNYSSELNVNALELDDSALYLCASSFFRGFDEQYFGPGTRLTVT.

CDR3 bases: TGTGCCAGCAGCTTAGCGCAGGGAAGGGACATTCAGTACTTC. Translation gives CASSLAQGRDIQYF. V usage is TRBV13 and J usage is TRBJ2-4; a possible D gene is TRBD1 (5 bases). Deletions cut 1 base from V and 8 bases from J, with 12 bases between. Germline CDR1 PRHDT, CDR2 FYEKMQ (reference sequence). The CDR3 is made up of 14 amino acids.

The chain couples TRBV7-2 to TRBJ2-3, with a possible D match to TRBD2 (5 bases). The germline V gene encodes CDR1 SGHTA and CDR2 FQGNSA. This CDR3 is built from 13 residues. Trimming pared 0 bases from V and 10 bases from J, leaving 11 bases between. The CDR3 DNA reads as TGTGCCAGCAGCTTAGCGCCCGGGGATGCGCAGTATTTT. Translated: CASSLAPGDAQYF. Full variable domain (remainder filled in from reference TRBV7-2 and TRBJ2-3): GAGVSQSPSNKVTEKGKDVELRCDPISGHTALYWYRQSLGQGLEFLIYFQGNSAPDKSGLPSDRFSAERTGGSVSTLTIQRTQQEDSAVYLCASSLAPGDAQYFGPGTRLTVL.

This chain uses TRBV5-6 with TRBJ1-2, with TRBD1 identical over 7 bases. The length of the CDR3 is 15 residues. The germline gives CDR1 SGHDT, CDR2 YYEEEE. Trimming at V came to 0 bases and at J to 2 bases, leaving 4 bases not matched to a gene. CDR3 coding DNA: TGTGCCAGCAGCTTGGGGAGGGGGCAGAACTATGGCTACACCTTC. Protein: CASSLGRGQNYGYTF.